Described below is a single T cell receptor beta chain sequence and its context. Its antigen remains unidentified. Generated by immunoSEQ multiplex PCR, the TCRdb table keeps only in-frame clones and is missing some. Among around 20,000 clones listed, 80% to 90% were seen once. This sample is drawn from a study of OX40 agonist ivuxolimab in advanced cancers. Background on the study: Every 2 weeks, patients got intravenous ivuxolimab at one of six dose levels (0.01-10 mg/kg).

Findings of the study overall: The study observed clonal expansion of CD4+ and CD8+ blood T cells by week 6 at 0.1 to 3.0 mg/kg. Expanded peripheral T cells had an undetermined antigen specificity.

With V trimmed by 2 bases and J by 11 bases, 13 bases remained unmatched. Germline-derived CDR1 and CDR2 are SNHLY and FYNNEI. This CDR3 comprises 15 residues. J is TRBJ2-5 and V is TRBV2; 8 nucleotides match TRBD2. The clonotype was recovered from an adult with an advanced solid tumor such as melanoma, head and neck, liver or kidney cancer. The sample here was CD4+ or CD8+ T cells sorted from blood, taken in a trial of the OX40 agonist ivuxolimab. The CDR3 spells CASSEQSGGGREQYF. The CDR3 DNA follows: TGTGCCAGCAGTGAACAAAGCGGGGGTGGGCGGGAGCAGTACTTC.